What follows is one TCR beta chain and its context. Its antigen specificity is not known. This sample is part of a study of T cells expressing NK-cell markers (TCRdb year 2020). Context from the whole study: Three sorted T-cell subsets (CD3+CD56+NKG2C+, CD3+CD56+NKG2C- and CD3+CD56-NKG2C+) from about 8 donors had their TCR beta-chain repertoires profiled. Seven of the eight sequenced donors were HCMV-seropositive and one was HCMV-seronegative. All eight donors whose samples were sequenced were randomly selected healthy volunteers, three of them men and five women. Libraries were sequenced as 2 x 150 bp reads on Illumina HiSeq 2000/2500, MiSeq or NextSeq.

Broad study findings and their caveats: Those dominant clonotypes were again the most abundant among CD3+CD56-NKG2C+ cells in a handful of donors, at about 25-60.1%. In several donors, the dominant CD3+CD56+NKG2C+ clonotypes were found to rank among the top 10 CD8+ clonotypes and to make up about 1.0-8% of CD8+ T cells. It remained unclear whether the expanded NKG2C-expressing T cell clones were specific for HCMV antigens.

HCMV serostatus was determined by detecting HCMV-specific IgG in serum with a commercial ELISA kit. Peripheral blood mononuclear cells were isolated from blood by Ficoll density gradient centrifugation. Taken from the germline V gene (reference sequence), the CDR1 and CDR2 loops are SEHNR and FQNEAQ. The CDR3 starts with the cysteine, ends with the phenylalanine, and has 15 residues. No DNA appears here. Sequencing instrument: Illumina HiSeq 2000. TCR beta cDNA libraries were prepared using 5'RACE template switching, which introduced a universal primer site and unique molecular identifiers. cDNA synthesis was primed from the TCR beta constant segment, followed by two successive PCR amplification steps. The paper's data handling went like this. MIGEC was used to demultiplex reads and group reads by UMI, and MiTCR was used to assemble and quantify clonotypes. To exclude erroneous sequences, only TCR cDNA sequences supported by at least two reads were retained. The tcR package was used for downstream repertoire analysis, with clonotypes matched between fractions based on CDR3 nucleotide sequence plus V segment. VDJmatch was used to annotate antigen specificity against VDJdb, with one amino acid substitution allowed in CDR3. After TCRdb reprocessed the reads, each CDR3 protein sequence was kept as one row, without DNA. These V and J calls derive from TCRdb rather than the authors' analysis. The table for this sample shows over 250,000 distinct CDR3 sequences. Clones ranked in the top ten supply about 4.2% of the sample.

The sample comprised blood T cells: a sorted CD56 or NKG2C T cell subset, CD4+ or CD8+ T cells, or bulk PBMC T cells (not recorded which). The chain is encoded by TRBV7-9 joined to TRBJ2-5; the D gene TCRdb calls, TRBD2, cannot be checked with no DNA. The receptor's source is a woman between 18 and 70 years old in good health. The CDR3 in this case is CASTSARGGKETQYF.